The sequence of this T cell receptor beta chain was determined in a study of T cell changes during pregnancy in multiple sclerosis. CDR1 is GTSNPN and CDR2 is SVGIG in the germline V gene (reference sequence). This CDR3 comprises 15 residues. Trimming pared 0 bases from V and 2 bases from J, leaving 11 bases between. The method was immunoSEQ multiplex PCR; TCRdb's version includes in-frame clones alone and lacks a portion of them. This sample has more than 80,000 clones, with 92% found just once. The receptor comes from a female donor with multiple sclerosis, enrolled in a pregnancy study. Specimen: peripheral blood, collected after pregnancy. This chain joins TRBV30 and TRBJ1-5, with D possibly TRBD1 on 5 matching bases. The CDR3 DNA follows: TGTGCCTGGAGTGTATCAGGGAGGCGCAATCAGCCCCAGCATTTT. Translation: CAWSVSGRRNQPQHF.